One and the same sample provided the 9 T cell receptor beta chains below, sequenced in a study of T cells after yellow fever vaccination. TCRdb itself ran the 5' RACE reads through MiXCR, one entry per CDR3 protein. The sample shows under 600,000 distinct CDR3 sequences, around an eighth of them seen only once. Specimen: PBMCs, collected on the day of the yellow fever booster vaccination. These receptors were obtained from a man between 25 and 39 years old who received the YFV17D yellow fever vaccine.

This clonotype was counted only a few times. In DNA form, the CDR3 reads TGCAGTGCCGAAAGAGCGTCGTGGGAGAGCTCCTACGAGCAGTACTTC. It yields the protein CSAERASWESSYEQYF. This rearrangement joins TRBV20-1 to TRBJ2-7, with D possibly being TRBD2 (5 bases). Germline CDR1 is DFQATT and CDR2 is SNEGSKA (reference sequence). Deletions cut 6 bases from V and 0 bases from J, with 21 bases between. There are 16 residues in the CDR3.

The J gene is TRBJ1-1, the V gene TRBV20-1; no clear D. V was trimmed by 6 bases and J by 4 bases, leaving 15 bases between them. Germline V lookup: CDR1 DFQATT, CDR2 SNEGSKA (reference sequence). The CDR3 length is 13 residues. The CDR3 here is CSAPEGTGTEAFF. CDR3 coding DNA: TGCAGTGCGCCCGAGGGAACGGGCACTGAAGCTTTCTTT.

This clonotype was detected only a few times. The chain links TRBV28 to TRBJ2-1; tentative D call: TRBD1 (6 bases). CDR1 MDHEN and CDR2 SYDVKM come from the germline V gene. The CDR3 runs to 12 residues. Trimming took 6 bases from V and 5 from J, leaving 8 bases between them. CDR3 bases: TGTGCCAGCAGAGAGGGGGACAATGAGCAGTTCTTC. It specifies CASREGDNEQFF.

The CDR3 protein is CSARGGGQGTLGNTGELFF. The CDR3 nucleotides read TGCAGCGCCCGGGGGGGAGGACAGGGTACCCTCGGGAACACCGGGGAGCTGTTTTTT. The chain is built from TRBV29-1 and TRBJ2-2; D might be TRBD1 or TRBD2, each matching 8 bases. Germline values: CDR1 SQVTM, CDR2 ANQGSEA. This CDR3 has 19 residues. Deletions cut 7 bases from V and 1 base from J, with 28 bases between.

In its sample, this clonotype was seen many times. This rearrangement joins TRBV12-5 to TRBJ2-6; D call uncertain. In germline, CDR1 is LGHNT, CDR2 FRNRAP. The CDR3 consists of 12 residues. CDR3 DNA: TGTGCCAGCAGTCCTGGGGCCAACGTCCTGACTTTC. Its translation is CASSPGANVLTF.

This clonotype was detected a few times. The chain couples TRBV5-1 to TRBJ2-7; 8 nucleotides align to TRBD1. Germline V CDR1 and CDR2: SGHRS, YFSETQ. This CDR3 contains 15 residues. Trimming cost V 0 bases and J 2 bases; bases outside gene matches: 4. CDR3 residues: CASSLESGGTYEQYF. The CDR3 region has the DNA TGCGCCAGCAGCTTGGAGTCAGGGGGCACCTACGAGCAGTACTTC.

The chain uses TRBV9 and TRBJ1-3, with 7 positions matching TRBD1. Looked up from germline, CDR1 is SGDLS and CDR2 is YYNGEE. The CDR3 totals 15 residues. The J segment lost 0 bases and the V segment lost 4 bases, leaving 4 bases of the junction unmatched. The CDR3 nucleotides read TGTGCCAGCAGCTACGGACAGGTCTCTGGAAACACCATATATTTT. Translation: CASSYGQVSGNTIYF.

This clonotype was seen only a few times. The chain is built from TRBV9 and TRBJ2-5; D is ambiguous. The V end lost 4 bases, the J end lost 5 bases, and 21 bases lay between the germline ends. The V gene's germline CDR1 is SGDLS and CDR2 YYNGEE. This CDR3 is built from 16 residues. Here the CDR3 reads CASSTTSGVVRETQYF. The DNA for the CDR3 is TGTGCCAGCAGCACCACCAGTGGAGTTGTGAGGGAGACCCAGTACTTC.

The V and J genes are TRBV18 and TRBJ2-7; tentatively, D is TRBD2 (5 bases). Germline V gene sequence: CDR1 KGHSH, CDR2 LQKENI. V dropped 6 bases and J dropped 3 bases, with 15 bases sitting between them. This CDR3 is 14 amino acids long. Here the CDR3 DNA reads TGTGCCAGCTCCCCGGAGGTAACTGGCTACGAGCAGTACTTC. Its translation: CASSPEVTGYEQYF.